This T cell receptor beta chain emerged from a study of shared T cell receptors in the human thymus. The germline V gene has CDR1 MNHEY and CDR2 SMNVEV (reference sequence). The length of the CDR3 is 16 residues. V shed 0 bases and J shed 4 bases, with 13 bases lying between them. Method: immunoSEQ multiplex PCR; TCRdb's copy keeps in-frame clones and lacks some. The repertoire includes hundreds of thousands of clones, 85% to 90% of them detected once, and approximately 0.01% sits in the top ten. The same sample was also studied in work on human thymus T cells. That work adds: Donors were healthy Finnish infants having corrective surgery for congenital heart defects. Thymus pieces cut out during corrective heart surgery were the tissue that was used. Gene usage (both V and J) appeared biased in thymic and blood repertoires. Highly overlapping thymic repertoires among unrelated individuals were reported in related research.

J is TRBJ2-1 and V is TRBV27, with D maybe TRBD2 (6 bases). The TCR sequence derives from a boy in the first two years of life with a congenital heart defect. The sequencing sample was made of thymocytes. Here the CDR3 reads CASSLSCRREYNEQFF. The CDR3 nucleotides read TGTGCCAGCAGTTTATCGTGTCGGCGGGAATACAATGAGCAGTTCTTC.